The 24 T cell receptor beta chains below come from one sample, sequenced in a study of T cells after yellow fever vaccination (dated by TCRdb to between 2018 and 2021). In the paper's terms, the treatment or condition label means: live attenuated yellow fever vaccine strain. The library was produced with 5' RACE. The instrument was an Illumina NovaSeq 6000. TCRdb redid the processing of the public reads, applying fastp at Q25 and MiXCR, and retained in-frame beta chains. Every entry covers one CDR3 protein and lists the most common genes and DNA from its rows. The sample contains about 310,000 distinct CDR3 sequences, 3% to 4.5% of them found a single time. Around 24% of the sample rests with the top ten. The sample was PBMCs, taken on the day of the yellow fever booster vaccination. These receptor sequences come from a man between 18 and 35 years old who received the YFV17D yellow fever vaccine.

This clonotype was found many times. The chain is built from TRBV7-3 and TRBJ2-3; TRBD2 matches at 7 bases. CDR1 and CDR2 from the germline V gene are SGHTA and FQGTGA. Trimming removed 7 bases from V and 0 bases from J; junction bases left unmatched: 7. This CDR3 contains 15 residues. The CDR3 nucleotides are TGTGCCAGCAACCTCCGGGGGGTGAGCACAGATACGCAGTATTTT. Translation: CASNLRGVSTDTQYF.

This clonotype was seen a few times. The chain uses TRBV18 and TRBJ1-2; D is unclear. CDR1 is KGHSH, CDR2 LQKENI, per germline. The V end was cut by 1 base, the J end by 0 bases, with 6 bases between. There are 14 residues in the CDR3. CDR3 sequence: CASSPRDTNYGYTF. The CDR3 nucleotides read TGTGCCAGCTCACCACGAGATACTAACTATGGCTACACCTTC.

The chain is built from TRBV10-3 and TRBJ1-1, with D uncertain. Germline loops: CDR1 ENHRY, CDR2 SYGVKD. Trimming cost V 4 bases and J 6 bases, with 12 bases left between them. There are 13 residues in the CDR3. The CDR3 DNA reads TGTGCCATCAGTGCCCCGGCGCGACCTGAAGCTTTCTTT. This gives the protein CAISAPARPEAFF.

The gene calls are TRBV2 and TRBJ1-6; 8 positions agree with TRBD1. Trimming removed 3 bases from V and 7 bases from J; junction bases left unmatched: 5. Per germline, CDR1 SNHLY and CDR2 FYNNEI. The CDR3 spans 15 residues. CDR3 residues: CASSDKQGENSPLHF. The CDR3 coding sequence is TGTGCCAGCAGTGACAAACAGGGGGAAAATTCACCCCTCCACTTT.

In its sample, this clonotype was seen many times. This rearrangement joins TRBV29-1 to TRBJ2-7; 11 positions match TRBD1. The germline CDR1 and CDR2 sequences are SQVTM and ANQGSEA. The V and J ends lost 5 bases and 0 bases, in that order; junction bases with no gene match: 12. This CDR3 spans 17 amino acids. CDR3 loop: CSVIDRGGTGGSYEQYF. The CDR3 nucleotides are TGCAGCGTTATTGATCGGGGCGGGACAGGGGGCTCCTACGAGCAGTACTTC.

The V gene is TRBV18, the J gene TRBJ1-1; unclear D gene. The CDR3 length is 14 residues. V was cut by 0 bases and J by 1 base, with 6 bases left in between. Germline CDR1 KGHSH, CDR2 LQKENI. The CDR3 protein is CASSPPVQNTEAFF. As DNA, the CDR3 is TGTGCCAGCTCACCACCGGTCCAGAACACTGAAGCTTTCTTT.

V gene TRBV3-1 combines with J gene TRBJ2-1, with 11 nucleotides matching TRBD1. J lost 7 bases, V lost 6 bases, and 8 bases had no gene match. Germline values: CDR1 LGHDT, CDR2 YNNKEL (reference sequence). The CDR3 contains 15 residues. CDR3 residues: CASRLTGTGGNEQFF. The DNA for the CDR3 is TGTGCCAGCAGGCTAACCGGGACAGGGGGAAATGAGCAGTTCTTC.

This clonotype was picked up a small number of times. This chain uses TRBV20-1 with TRBJ2-3; 9 bases align to TRBD1. Germline V lookup: CDR1 DFQATT, CDR2 SNEGSKA (reference sequence). The CDR3 runs 15 residues. J was trimmed by 1 base and V by 6 bases; bases with no gene match: 8. The CDR3 coding sequence is TGCAGTGCCTCAGATTGGACAGGGGGCACAGATACGCAGTATTTT. Translated: CSASDWTGGTDTQYF.

This clonotype was detected a few times. The genes are TRBV5-6 and TRBJ1-2; no clear D gene. CDR3 size: 14 residues. Trimming shortened V by 1 base and J by 2 bases, and 9 bases separated the two germline ends. Germline V CDR1 and CDR2: SGHDT, YYEEEE. CDR3 loop: CASSLSRGNYGYTF. The CDR3 coding sequence is TGTGCCAGCAGCTTGAGTCGCGGGAACTATGGCTACACCTTC.

This clonotype was observed many times. The CDR3: CASSWTLTNTGELFF. DNA for the CDR3: TGTGCCAGCAGCTGGACGCTTACGAACACCGGGGAGCTGTTTTTT. The rearrangement links TRBV7-2 to TRBJ2-2, with no clear D. Trimming took 4 bases from V and 0 from J, leaving 9 bases between them. This CDR3 has 15 residues. Germline V CDR1 and CDR2: SGHTA, FQGNSA.

This clonotype was observed at least ten times. V and J are TRBV11-2 and TRBJ2-2; maybe TRBD2 (5 bases). Trimming removed 3 bases from V and 6 bases from J, with 14 bases in between. The CDR3 has 15 residues. Germline CDR1 is SGHAT and CDR2 is FQNNGV. CDR3 sequence: CASSFGVSQAGELFF. Written as DNA, the CDR3 is TGTGCCAGCAGCTTCGGGGTTTCCCAGGCCGGGGAGCTGTTTTTT.

In this sample, this clonotype turned up many times. The chain employs TRBV7-2 and TRBJ2-1, with 8 nucleotides matching TRBD2. CDR1 is SGHTA, CDR2 FQGNSA, per germline. The V and J ends lost 5 bases and 4 bases, in that order; junction bases with no gene match: 10. The CDR3 totals 16 residues. CDR3 sequence: CASSALAGGGYNEQFF. CDR3 nucleotides: TGTGCCAGCAGCGCCTTGGCCGGGGGGGGGTACAATGAGCAGTTCTTC.

This clonotype was observed many times. The V call is TRBV7-9, the J call TRBJ1-1; 11 nucleotides agree with TRBD1. V was clipped by 5 bases and J by 6 bases; unmatched bases: 5. Germline V gene data show CDR1 as SEHNR and CDR2 as FQNEAQ (reference sequence). This CDR3 contains 14 residues. CDR3 DNA sequence: TGTGCCAGCAGCATGGACAGGGGGCTCTCTGAAGCTTTCTTT. It codes for CASSMDRGLSEAFF. Full variable domain (rest looked up from reference TRBV7-9 and TRBJ1-1): DTGVSQNPRHKITKRGQNVTFRCDPISEHNRLYWYRQTLGQGPEFLTYFQNEAQLEKSRLLSDRFSAERPKGSFSTLEIQRTEQGDSAMYLCASSMDRGLSEAFFGQGTRLTVV.

This clonotype was counted many times. This rearrangement joins TRBV4-3 to TRBJ2-2, with TRBD2 identical over 7 bases. Germline CDR1 LGHNA, CDR2 YSLEER. The CDR3 covers 16 residues. The trim removed 4 bases at V and 3 bases at J, leaving 8 bases unmatched. The CDR3 DNA sequence: TGCGCCAGCAGCCGAGGTGGGGGGGGGGACACCGGGGAGCTGTTTTTT. Encoded protein: CASSRGGGGDTGELFF.

This clonotype was picked up a small number of times. The CDR3 protein is CASSEDRYQETQYF. In DNA, the CDR3 is TGTGCCAGCAGTGAAGATAGGTACCAAGAGACCCAGTACTTC. The rearrangement joins TRBV6-1 to TRBJ2-5; unclear D gene. V gave up 1 base and J gave up 0 bases, with 6 bases separating them. Per the germline V gene, CDR1 is MNHNS and CDR2 is SASEGT. This CDR3 comprises 14 residues.

Ten or more counts support this clonotype. The chain has TRBV20-1 and TRBJ2-7; 7 bases are shared with TRBD2. Germline loops: CDR1 DFQATT, CDR2 SNEGSKA (reference sequence). The J segment lost 7 bases and the V segment lost 7 bases, leaving 7 bases of the junction unmatched. The CDR3 is made up of 11 amino acids. The CDR3 here is CSGGLGGEQYF. DNA for the CDR3: TGCAGTGGTGGACTAGGCGGGGAGCAGTACTTC.

At least ten counts were recorded for this clonotype. The chain uses TRBV12-5 and TRBJ2-2; 9 bases agree with TRBD2. Germline V gene lookup returns CDR1 LGHNT and CDR2 FRNRAP. The length of the CDR3 is 19 residues. The ends lost 3 bases at V and 3 bases at J; junction bases unmatched: 14. The CDR3 reads CASGFIVRGGVRYTGELFF. CDR3 nucleotides: TGTGCTAGTGGTTTCATCGTGCGGGGGGGAGTGCGGTACACCGGGGAGCTGTTTTTT.

This clonotype was detected only a few times. This chain's CDR3 is CASSLFDTDTEAFF. CDR3 coding DNA: TGTGCCAGCAGCTTGTTTGACACGGACACTGAAGCTTTCTTT. The rearrangement joins TRBV5-5 to TRBJ1-1; D is unclear. Looked up from germline, CDR1 is SGHKS and CDR2 is YYEKEE (reference sequence). Trimming pared 1 base from V and 3 bases from J, leaving 10 bases between. The CDR3 loop spans 14 amino acids. Full variable domain (rest looked up from reference TRBV5-5 and TRBJ1-1): DAGVTQSPTHLIKTRGQQVTLRCSPISGHKSVSWYQQVLGQGPQFIFQYYEKEERGRGNFPDRFSARQFPNYSSELNVNALLLGDSALYLCASSLFDTDTEAFFGQGTRLTVV.

This clonotype was counted many times. The chain employs TRBV5-1 and TRBJ2-1, with D possibly TRBD1 on 5 matching bases. In germline, CDR1 is SGHRS, CDR2 YFSETQ. The CDR3 sequence is 14 residues long. V shed 0 bases and J shed 5 bases, with 9 bases lying between them. The CDR3 DNA follows: TGCGCCAGCAGCTTGGGAACAGGAAACAATGAGCAGTTCTTC. Amino acids: CASSLGTGNNEQFF.

This clonotype showed up many times. CDR3 DNA: TGCAGTGCTAGGGGGTCCGGGACTAGCACCCTGACCCAGTACTTC. Translating it yields CSARGSGTSTLTQYF. This chain connects TRBV20-1 to TRBJ2-5; 9 bases agree with TRBD2. With V trimmed by 3 bases and J by 7 bases, 12 bases remained unmatched. The germline gives CDR1 DFQATT, CDR2 SNEGSKA (reference sequence). The CDR3 sequence is 15 residues long.

This clonotype was counted only a few times. V usage is TRBV5-8 and J usage is TRBJ2-3; D call uncertain. V was cut by 7 bases and J by 3 bases, with 18 bases left in between. This CDR3 spans 15 amino acids. Germline V gene sequence: CDR1 SGHTS, CDR2 YDEGEE. The CDR3 spells CASATPNGPTDTQYF. The CDR3 coding sequence is TGTGCCAGCGCAACCCCCAATGGCCCAACAGATACGCAGTATTTT.

The chain has TRBV5-1 and TRBJ2-5; no reliable D call. Deletions cut 4 bases from V and 1 base from J, with 5 bases between. The CDR3 totals 12 residues. Germline V lookup: CDR1 SGHRS, CDR2 YFSETQ. CDR3 residues: CASSGTQETQYF. The CDR3 nucleotides read TGCGCCAGCAGCGGAACCCAAGAGACCCAGTACTTC.

This clonotype was observed a handful of times. V gene TRBV7-2 combines with J gene TRBJ2-7; possible D gene TRBD1, 5 bases. The CDR3 is 14 residues long. Germline CDR1 and CDR2: SGHTA and FQGNSA. V lost 0 bases, J lost 5 bases, and 11 bases lay in between. CDR3 loop: CASSLARTLNEQYF. CDR3 nucleotides: TGTGCCAGCAGCTTAGCCAGGACACTCAACGAGCAGTACTTC.

This clonotype came up many times. J is TRBJ2-3 and V is TRBV6-4, with 9 nucleotides matching TRBD2. Looked up from germline, CDR1 is MRHNA and CDR2 is SNTAGT. V was clipped by 3 bases and J by 2 bases; unmatched bases: 6. This CDR3 has 16 residues. The CDR3 bases are TGTGCCAGCAGTGAAAGAGCGGGGGGCCCCACAGATACGCAGTATTTT. This gives the protein CASSERAGGPTDTQYF.